Presented here are 27 T cell receptor beta chains from one specimen sequenced in a study of graft-versus-host responses after intestinal transplantation. Antigens for these TCRs are unknown. Generated by immunoSEQ multiplex PCR, the TCRdb table keeps only in-frame clones and is missing some. The sample has around 100,000 clones; about 90% are singletons. The sample was unstimulated CD4+ T cells sorted from spleen or lymph node cells, taken before intestinal transplant. These TCRs come from a human donor who received an intestinal transplant.

CDR3 DNA: TGTGCCAGCAGTTCCTCCGGGACAGGGGGCACTGAAGCTTTCTTT. Amino acids: CASSSSGTGGTEAFF. This chain uses TRBV28 with TRBJ1-1, with TRBD1 matching over 11 bases. V was pared by 4 bases and J by 4 bases, with 5 bases of the junction left unmatched. Germline CDR1 and CDR2: MDHEN and SYDVKM. The CDR3 covers 15 residues.

The V call is TRBV2, the J call TRBJ1-5; D is possibly TRBD1 (5 bases). This CDR3 has 14 residues. V lost 3 bases and J 6 bases, leaving 12 bases between the germline ends. Per germline, CDR1 SNHLY and CDR2 FYNNEI. The CDR3: CASSDRGAGQPQHF. For the CDR3, the DNA is TGTGCCAGCAGTGACCGGGGCGCGGGTCAGCCCCAGCATTTT.

The chain joins TRBV10-1 to TRBJ2-7; tentative D call: TRBD1 (5 bases). CDR3 length equals 12 residues. Germline V gene lookup returns CDR1 WNHNN and CDR2 SYGVQD (reference sequence). V lost 3 bases, J lost 3 bases, and 6 bases lay in between. The DNA of the CDR3 is TGCGCCAGCAGTGACGACAGCTACGAGCAGTACTTC. Residues: CASSDDSYEQYF.

The chain has TRBV6-1 and TRBJ2-1; TRBD2 agrees at 9 bases. V was pared by 1 base and J by 4 bases, with 5 bases of the junction left unmatched. The CDR3 length is 16 residues. Germline values: CDR1 MNHNS, CDR2 SASEGT. The CDR3 is CASSEGSGRLYNEQFF. The CDR3 DNA reads as TGTGCCAGCAGTGAAGGGAGCGGGAGGCTATACAATGAGCAGTTCTTC.

The CDR3 sequence: CASSYWGIGPGELFF. CDR3 in DNA: TGTGCCAGCAGTTACTGGGGGATCGGCCCCGGGGAGCTGTTTTTT. This chain uses TRBV6-5 with TRBJ2-2; D assignment may be TRBD1 or TRBD2 (5 bases each). The CDR3 contains 15 residues. V gave up 1 base and J gave up 6 bases, with 12 bases separating them. Germline V gives CDR1 MNHEY, CDR2 SVGAGI.

Notes on this clone: The junction shows a germline mismatch at one end, possibly a read error. This chain connects TRBV6-1 to TRBJ1-3; D is undetermined. The CDR3 is 14 amino acids. Per germline, CDR1 MNHNS and CDR2 SASEGT. CDR3 sequence: CASREALSGNTIYF. The CDR3, as DNA: TGTGCCAGCAGAGAAGCCCTCTCTGGAAACACCATATATTTT.

The chain employs TRBV9 and TRBJ2-5, with 7 bases fitting TRBD1. The CDR3 length is 20 residues. CDR1 and CDR2 (germline): SGDLS, YYNGEE. Losses at the gene ends were 0 bases for V and 3 bases for J; bases not matched to a gene: 20. The chain's CDR3 is CASSVAGKARPDRDKETQYF. The CDR3 DNA follows: TGTGCCAGCAGCGTAGCCGGTAAAGCTCGCCCCGACAGGGACAAAGAGACCCAGTACTTC. Variable domain in full (rest from reference TRBV9 and TRBJ2-5): DSGVTQTPKHLITATGQRVTLRCSPRSGDLSVYWYQQSLDQGLQFLIQYYNGEERAKGNILERFSAQQFPDLHSELNLSSLELGDSALYFCASSVAGKARPDRDKETQYFGPGTRLLVL.

The chain is built from TRBV6-6 and TRBJ2-7; 12 nucleotides match TRBD1. The V and J ends lost 6 bases and 6 bases, in that order; junction bases with no gene match: 9. This CDR3 region has 15 residues. The germline V gene has CDR1 MNHNY and CDR2 SVGAGI (reference sequence). CDR3 coding DNA: TGTGCCAGCAGGACCGGGACAGGGGGCCCGGGCGAGCAGTACTTC. It translates to CASRTGTGGPGEQYF.

The chain is built from TRBV2 and TRBJ2-5; D is ambiguous. The CDR3 extends over 13 amino acids. Germline-derived CDR1 and CDR2 are SNHLY and FYNNEI. V dropped 10 bases and J dropped 1 base, with 13 bases sitting between them. DNA for the CDR3: TGTGCCACCACGGGTCTGGGCCAAGAGACCCAGTACTTC. Translated: CATTGLGQETQYF. Complete variable domain (other parts from reference TRBV2 and TRBJ2-5): EPEVTQTPSHQVTQMGQEVILRCVPISNHLYFYWYRQILGQKVEFLVSFYNNEISEKSEIFDDQFSVERPDGSNFTLKIRSTKLEDSAMYFCATTGLGQETQYFGPGTRLLVL.

As to this clone: An end of the junction differs from the germline gene, which may be a read error. Other DNA sequences in the same sample also yield this CDR3. The chain couples TRBV2 to TRBJ1-2; TRBD1 matches 7 bases. Per germline, CDR1 SNHLY and CDR2 FYNNEI. The CDR3 is 14 amino acids. The CDR3 is CASAGQARDYGYTF. CDR3 in DNA: TGTGCCAGCGCTGGACAGGCTAGAGACTACGGCTACACCTTC.

The chain is built from TRBV27 and TRBJ1-6; 7 bases agree with TRBD1. The CDR3 extends over 14 amino acids. J lost 7 bases, V lost 2 bases, and 2 bases had no gene match. Per germline, CDR1 MNHEY and CDR2 SMNVEV (reference sequence). The DNA for the CDR3 is TGTGCCAGCAGTTTAACCAGGGGGAATTCACCCCTCCACTTT. It codes for CASSLTRGNSPLHF.

This clone was counted a single time. The chain employs TRBV6-1 and TRBJ2-7, with TRBD1 as a possible D gene (5 bases). V was clipped by 8 bases and J by 4 bases, with 21 bases between them. The germline V gene encodes CDR1 MNHNS and CDR2 SASEGT. The CDR3 sequence is 15 residues long. The CDR3 DNA reads TGTGCCAGCTGCCTCCACGCAGGGTCAGGATACGAGCAGTACTTC. Its protein product is CASCLHAGSGYEQYF.

This clone has a single count. This CDR3 reads CASSFRDIGNTIYF. CDR3 nucleotides: TGTGCCAGTAGTTTCCGGGACATAGGAAACACCATATATTTT. The chain uses TRBV19 and TRBJ1-3, with D tentatively TRBD1 (6 bases). The germline V and J ends were trimmed by 5 bases and 4 bases, with 12 bases remaining between them. Per the germline V gene, CDR1 is LNHDA and CDR2 is SQIVND (reference sequence). The CDR3 totals 14 residues. Full variable domain (remainder filled in from reference TRBV19 and TRBJ1-3): DGGITQSPKYLFRKEGQNVTLSCEQNLNHDAMYWYRQDPGQGLRLIYYSQIVNDFQKGDIAEGYSVSREKKESFPLTVTSAQKNPTAFYLCASSFRDIGNTIYFGEGSWLTVV.

The V and J genes are TRBV6-5 and TRBJ2-7, with 7 bases fitting TRBD2. CDR1 and CDR2 from the germline V gene are MNHEY and SVGAGI. This CDR3 contains 14 residues. After removal of 6 bases from V and 4 bases from J, the junction contained 9 bases not matched to a gene. The CDR3 DNA sequence: TGTGCCAGCAGGGCAGCGGGATCCCGTTACGAGCAGTACTTC. Its protein product is CASRAAGSRYEQYF.

The chain employs TRBV10-3 and TRBJ1-6; D is unresolved. The CDR3 sequence is 13 residues long. With 6 bases removed from V and 5 bases from J, the gap between germline ends came to 8 bases. Germline CDR1 is ENHRY and CDR2 is SYGVKD. The CDR3 region has the DNA TGTGCCATCAGGTACCGGAATAATTCACCCCTCCACTTT. This encodes CAIRYRNNSPLHF.

The chain couples TRBV7-6 to TRBJ2-1; tentative D call: TRBD2 (7 bases). Per the germline V gene, CDR1 is SGHVS and CDR2 is FNYEAQ. CDR3 length: 14 amino acids. V was pared by 4 bases and J by 10 bases, with 17 bases between. As DNA, the CDR3 is TGTGCCAGCAGCTACGGGGCCCGCGGGGGCGAGCAGTTCTTC. This gives the protein CASSYGARGGEQFF. The full variable domain, with the rest looked up from reference TRBV7-6 and TRBJ2-1, is GAGVSQSPRYKVTKRGQDVALRCDPISGHVSLYWYRQALGQGPEFLTYFNYEAQQDKSGLPNDRFSAERPEGSISTLTIQRTEQRDSAMYRCASSYGARGGEQFFGPGTRLTVL.

The chain carries TRBV5-1 and TRBJ2-7; maybe TRBD2 (6 bases). CDR3 size: 15 residues. CDR1 and CDR2 from the germline V gene are SGHRS and YFSETQ. Between the trimmed V and J ends, which lost 4 bases and 3 bases, there was a span of 17 bases. CDR3 in DNA: TGCGCCAGCAGCCCCGGGGCGGGGACGGACTACGAGCAGTACTTC. Its protein product is CASSPGAGTDYEQYF.

J is TRBJ1-1 and V is TRBV18; the D gene is possibly TRBD1 (6 bases). The CDR3 runs to 16 residues. Germline V gives CDR1 KGHSH, CDR2 LQKENI. Trimming shortened V by 1 base and J by 3 bases, and 15 bases separated the two germline ends. The CDR3 DNA reads TGTGCCAGCTCACCACGGTGGGACATAGAGGACACTGAAGCTTTCTTT. It is translated as CASSPRWDIEDTEAFF.

The rearrangement joins TRBV21-1 to TRBJ2-7; the table's D gene call, TRBD2, was not cross checked with the DNA. TRBV21-1 is labeled a pseudogene. The CDR3 is 16 residues long. The CDR3 is CASSNPSGRHSYEQYF. The CDR3, as DNA: TGTGCCAGCAGCAACCCAAGCGGGAGGCATTCCTACGAGCAGTACTTC.

The V and J genes are TRBV5-1 and TRBJ2-6; D not resolved. The CDR3 contains 16 residues. The V gene's germline CDR1 is SGHRS and CDR2 YFSETQ. Between the trimmed V and J ends, which lost 9 bases and 0 bases, there was a span of 16 bases. The chain's CDR3 is CATTRELSSGANVLTF. For the CDR3, the DNA is TGCGCCACCACGAGAGAACTAAGCTCTGGGGCCAACGTCCTGACTTTC.

The V call is TRBV6-6, the J call TRBJ2-5; 8 bases are a match to TRBD2. Germline V lookup: CDR1 MNHNY, CDR2 SVGAGI (reference sequence). CDR3 size: 16 residues. V lost 3 bases to trimming and J lost 2 bases; unmatched junction nucleotides: 8. CDR3 DNA: TGTGCCAGCAGTTATACCTGGACTAGCCCTCAAGAGACCCAGTACTTC. Residues: CASSYTWTSPQETQYF.

This clone was recorded only once. The chain joins TRBV5-1 to TRBJ2-5, with 10 bases lining up with TRBD1. The CDR3 spans 16 residues. Germline V gene lookup returns CDR1 SGHRS and CDR2 YFSETQ. V gave up 3 bases and J gave up 2 bases; unmatched junction bases: 7. Here the CDR3 reads CASSSSGTGAQETQYF. Here the CDR3 DNA reads TGCGCCAGCAGCTCCTCCGGGACAGGGGCTCAAGAGACCCAGTACTTC.

This chain links TRBV4-2 with TRBJ2-2, with 8 positions matching TRBD2. This CDR3 spans 16 amino acids. Germline V lookup: CDR1 LGHNA, CDR2 YNFKEQ. The V and J ends lost 3 bases and 8 bases, in that order; junction bases with no gene match: 11. DNA for the CDR3: TGTGCCAGCAGCCAGACGCTAGCGGGCCGACCGGGGGAGCTGTTTTTT. Its translation: CASSQTLAGRPGELFF.

The chain employs TRBV5-1 and TRBJ2-7, with D hard to call. The CDR3 runs 13 residues. Trimming cost V 0 bases and J 8 bases, with 12 bases left between them. Germline V gene data show CDR1 as SGHRS and CDR2 as YFSETQ. CDR3 sequence reads: CASSLGQAVKQYF. The DNA of the CDR3 is TGCGCCAGCAGCTTGGGGCAGGCGGTAAAGCAGTACTTC. Supplemented by reference TRBV5-1 and TRBJ2-7, the full variable domain reads KAGVTQTPRYLIKTRGQQVTLSCSPISGHRSVSWYQQTPGQGLQFLFEYFSETQRNKGNFPGRFSGRQFSNSRSEMNVSTLELGDSALYLCASSLGQAVKQYFGPGTRLTVT.

Remarks on this clone: Within the sample, other DNA sequences also encode this same CDR3. This chain joins TRBV5-1 and TRBJ2-7, with TRBD1 as a possible D gene (6 bases). CDR1 and CDR2 from the germline V gene are SGHRS and YFSETQ. Trimming stripped 4 bases from V and 0 bases from J, with 11 bases between. The CDR3 consists of 14 residues. The CDR3 spells CASSPGGTSYEQYF. CDR3 coding DNA: TGCGCCAGCAGCCCTGGGGGCACCTCCTACGAGCAGTACTTC. The whole variable domain, filled in from reference TRBV5-1 and TRBJ2-7, reads KAGVTQTPRYLIKTRGQQVTLSCSPISGHRSVSWYQQTPGQGLQFLFEYFSETQRNKGNFPGRFSGRQFSNSRSEMNVSTLELGDSALYLCASSPGGTSYEQYFGPGTRLTVT.

The chain links TRBV18 to TRBJ1-6, with a possible D match to TRBD1 (5 bases). Germline V gene sequence: CDR1 KGHSH, CDR2 LQKENI. The CDR3 extends over 13 amino acids. The germline V and J ends were trimmed by 5 bases and 6 bases, with 8 bases remaining between them. CDR3 in amino acids: CASSRTSNSPLHF. For the CDR3, the DNA is TGTGCCAGCTCAAGGACAAGTAATTCACCCCTCCACTTT.

The V gene is TRBV7-3, the J gene TRBJ2-1; TRBD2 aligns across 9 bases. Germline V gene lookup returns CDR1 SGHTA and CDR2 FQGTGA. CDR3 length: 15 residues. After removal of 5 bases from V and 7 bases from J, the junction contained 9 bases not matched to a gene. The chain's CDR3 is CASSPTAGLANEQFF. In nucleotides, the CDR3 is TGTGCCAGCAGCCCGACGGCGGGACTAGCTAATGAGCAGTTCTTC. The complete variable domain, with remaining parts taken from reference TRBV7-3 and TRBJ2-1, reads GAGVSQTPSNKVTEKGKYVELRCDPISGHTALYWYRQSLGQGPEFLIYFQGTGAADDSGLPNDRFFAVRPEGSVSTLKIQRTERGDSAVYLCASSPTAGLANEQFFGPGTRLTVL.